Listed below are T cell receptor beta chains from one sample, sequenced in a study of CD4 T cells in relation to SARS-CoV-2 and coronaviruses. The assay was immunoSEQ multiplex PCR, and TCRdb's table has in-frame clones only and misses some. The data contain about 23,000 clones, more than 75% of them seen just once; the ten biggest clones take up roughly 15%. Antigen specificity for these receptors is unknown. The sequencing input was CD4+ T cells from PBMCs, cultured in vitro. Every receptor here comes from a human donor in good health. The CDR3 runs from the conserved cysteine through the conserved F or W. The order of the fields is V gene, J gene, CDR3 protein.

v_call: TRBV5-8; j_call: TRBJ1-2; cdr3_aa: CASSLRGSYGYTF
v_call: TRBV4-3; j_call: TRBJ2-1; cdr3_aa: CASSQTTRRGSYNEQFF
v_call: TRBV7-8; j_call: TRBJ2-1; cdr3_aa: CASSSEQGRGYNEQFF
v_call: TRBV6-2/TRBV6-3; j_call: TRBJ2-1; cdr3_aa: CASSWVSSNEQFF
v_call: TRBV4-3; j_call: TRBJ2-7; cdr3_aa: CASSQEAWGEQYF
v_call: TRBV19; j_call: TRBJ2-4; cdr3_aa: CASSKTGEHIQYF
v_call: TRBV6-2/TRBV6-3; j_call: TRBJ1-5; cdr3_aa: CASSSYLGHNQPQHF
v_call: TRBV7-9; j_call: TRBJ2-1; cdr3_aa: CASSSTSGRDYNEQFF
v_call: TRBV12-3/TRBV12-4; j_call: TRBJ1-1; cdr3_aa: CASSLVPQGEAFF
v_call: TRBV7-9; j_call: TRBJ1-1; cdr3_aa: CASRGTAMNTEAFF
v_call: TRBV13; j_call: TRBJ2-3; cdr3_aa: CASSSTGYTDTQYF
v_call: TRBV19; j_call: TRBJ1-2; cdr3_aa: CASSISPARGLGGGYTF
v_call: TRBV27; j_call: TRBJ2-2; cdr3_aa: CATGTWNTGELFF
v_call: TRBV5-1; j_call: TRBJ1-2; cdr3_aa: CASSAPGPNYGYTF
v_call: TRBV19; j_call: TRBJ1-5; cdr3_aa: CASSISGTVKNQPQHF
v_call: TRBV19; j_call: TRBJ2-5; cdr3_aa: CASSKEDRGTQYF
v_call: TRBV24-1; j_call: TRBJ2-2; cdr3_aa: CATQGQGTGELFF
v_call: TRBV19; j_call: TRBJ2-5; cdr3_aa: CASSIDLAGEETQYF
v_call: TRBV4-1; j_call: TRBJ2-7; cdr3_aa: CASSQDEGVEQYF
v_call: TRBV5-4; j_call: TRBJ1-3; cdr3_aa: CASSLDRPSGNTIYF
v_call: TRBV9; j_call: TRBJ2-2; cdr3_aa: CASSPTGGTGELFF
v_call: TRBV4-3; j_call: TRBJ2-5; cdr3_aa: CASSQTPLRVWETQYF
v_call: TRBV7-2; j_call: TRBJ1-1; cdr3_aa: CASSVGGTEAFF
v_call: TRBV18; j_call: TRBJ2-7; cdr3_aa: CASSLAESSYEQYF
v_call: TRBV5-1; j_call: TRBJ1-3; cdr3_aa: CASSLENPWRGVSGNTIYF
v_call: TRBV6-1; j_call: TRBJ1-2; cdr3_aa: CASSEALRDYGYTF
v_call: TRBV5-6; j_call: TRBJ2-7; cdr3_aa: CASSLAASGGSSYEQYF
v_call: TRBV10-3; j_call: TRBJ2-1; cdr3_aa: CAISESGARNEQFF
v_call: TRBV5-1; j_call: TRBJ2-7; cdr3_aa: CASSLGGGYEQYF
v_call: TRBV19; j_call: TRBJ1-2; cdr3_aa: CASSKVGGRTGYTF
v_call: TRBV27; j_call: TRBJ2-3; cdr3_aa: CASSNNRGQDTQYF
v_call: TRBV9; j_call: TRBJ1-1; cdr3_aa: CASSVGTGGRTEAFF
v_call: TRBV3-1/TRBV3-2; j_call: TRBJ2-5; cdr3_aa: CASSRPPGTSLETQYF
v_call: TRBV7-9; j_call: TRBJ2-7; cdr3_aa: CASSLTQGDEQYF
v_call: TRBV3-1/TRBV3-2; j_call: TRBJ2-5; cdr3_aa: CASSQDGGAAQETQYF
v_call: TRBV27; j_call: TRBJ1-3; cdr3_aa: CASSSPGNTIYF
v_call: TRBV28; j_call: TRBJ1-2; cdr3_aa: CASSFARNSGGGYTF
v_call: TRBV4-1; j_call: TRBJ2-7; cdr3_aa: CASSQPLAGVYEQYF
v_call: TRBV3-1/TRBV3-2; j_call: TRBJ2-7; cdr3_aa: CASSQEGGGLPIYEQYF
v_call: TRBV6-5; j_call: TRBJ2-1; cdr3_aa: CATHGTSVYNEQFF
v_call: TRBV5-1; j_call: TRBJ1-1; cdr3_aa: CASRRDSRNTEAFF
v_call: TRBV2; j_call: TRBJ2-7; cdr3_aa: CASSRDGAYEQYF